Listed below are T cell receptor beta chains from one sample, sequenced in a study of blood T cell repertoires in COVID-19. Method: immunoSEQ multiplex PCR; TCRdb's copy keeps in-frame clones and lacks some. The data contain approximately 190,000 clones, 85% to 90% of them singletons. Sequencing used PBMCs or T cells enriched from blood (not recorded which). These receptors all stem from a woman between 40 and 50 years old in a cohort exposed to, infected with or recovered from COVID-19 (not recorded which). The CDR3 runs from the conserved cysteine through the conserved F or W. The D gene is left open where the match is weak.

d_gene	v_gene	j_gene	CDR3aa	CDR3nt
NA	TRBV2	TRBJ1-1	CASSEGGLNTEAFF	TGTGCCAGCAGTGAAGGGGGACTTAACACTGAAGCTTTCTTT
NA	TRBV9	TRBJ1-2	CASSVDEGARGYTF	TGTGCCAGCAGCGTAGATGAAGGGGCGAGGGGCTACACCTTC
TRBD2	TRBV27	TRBJ2-1	CASSLQQRELSEQFF	TGTGCCAGCAGTTTACAGCAGCGGGAGTTGAGTGAGCAGTTCTTC
NA	TRBV30	TRBJ1-1	CAWFGQSRTEAFF	TGTGCCTGGTTTGGACAGTCGCGCACTGAAGCTTTCTTT
NA	TRBV6-5	TRBJ2-1	CASSPGSSGEQFF	TGTGCCAGCAGCCCCGGGTCTTCCGGTGAGCAGTTCTTC
NA	TRBV5-1	TRBJ2-5	CASSPPGQQETQYF	TGCGCCAGCAGCCCCCCCGGACAGCAAGAGACCCAGTACTTC
NA	TRBV11-3	TRBJ2-1	CASSLAREVDEQFF	TGTGCCAGCAGCTTAGCTAGGGAGGTGGATGAGCAGTTCTTC
NA	TRBV7-8	TRBJ2-3	CASSLVVRTYADTQYF	TGTGCCAGCAGCTTAGTAGTTCGGACTTATGCAGATACGCAGTATTTT
NA	TRBV4-1	TRBJ1-5	CASSQEGGPNQPQHF	TGCGCCAGCAGCCAAGAGGGAGGGCCCAATCAGCCCCAGCATTTT
NA	TRBV27	TRBJ1-4	CASSLRQWGEKLFF	TGTGCCAGCAGTTTAAGGCAGTGGGGCGAAAAACTGTTTTTT